Listed below are T cell receptor beta chains from one sample, sequenced in a study of blood T cell repertoires in COVID-19. Sequencing used immunoSEQ multiplex PCR; TCRdb keeps in-frame clones, though not all of them. This table has about 180,000 clones, roughly four fifths appearing once. Input material: peripheral blood. Every receptor here comes from a woman in her 70s with COVID-19, enrolled during active disease. CDR3s include the opening cysteine and the closing phenylalanine or tryptophan. The order of the fields is J gene, D gene, clone size, CDR3 length, V gene, CDR3 DNA, CDR3 protein. A D gene is named only where the DNA matches it firmly. Not every row has a clone size; where given, it reads once, few, many or a size class.

>TRBJ1-1|-|-|14|TRBV5-4
TGTGCCAGCAGCTTGGACAGGTTGGGCACTGAAGCTTTCTTT
CASSLDRLGTEAFF
>TRBJ1-6|-|-|14|TRBV30
TGTGCCTGGAGTGTCGGTGACTCGAATTCACCCCTCCACTTT
CAWSVGDSNSPLHF
>TRBJ2-5|-|-|15|TRBV7-2
TGTGCCAGCAGCTTAGGGGGAGCTGTCCAAGAGACCCAGTACTTC
CASSLGGAVQETQYF
>TRBJ2-7|TRBD2|-|15|TRBV5-1
TGCGCCAGCAGCTTTTCTAGCGGGAGTACGGTCGAGCAGTACTTC
CASSFSSGSTVEQYF
>TRBJ1-1|TRBD1|-|18|TRBV24-1
TGTGCCACCAGTGATTCTGGACCGGGACAGGGGTCGAACACTGAAGCTTTCTTT
CATSDSGPGQGSNTEAFF
>TRBJ1-5|TRBD1|-|15|TRBV2
TGTGCCAGCAGCCCCGGAACAGGGGGGTATCAGCCCCAGCATTTT
CASSPGTGGYQPQHF
>TRBJ2-7|TRBD2|-|13|TRBV6-1
TGTGCCAGCAGTTCTGGGACTAGCTACGAGCAGTACTTC
CASSSGTSYEQYF
>TRBJ2-5|TRBD1|-|17|TRBV14
TGTGCCAGCAGCCAAGCTCTGACAGGGGGGTTTGAAGAGACCCAGTACTTC
CASSQALTGGFEETQYF
>TRBJ2-1|-|-|15|TRBV5-6
TGTGCCAGCAGCTTGTTGGGGCCGGCCTACAATGAGCAGTTCTTC
CASSLLGPAYNEQFF
>TRBJ2-1|-|-|13|TRBV11-2
TGTGCCAGCAGCGAAAATGCGCAAAATGAGCAGTTCTTC
CASSENAQNEQFF
>TRBJ1-5|-|-|14|TRBV19
TGTGCCAGTAGTTTCACGGGTGCAAATCAGCCCCAGCATTTT
CASSFTGANQPQHF
>TRBJ1-5|TRBD1|-|14|TRBV7-2
TGTGCCAGCAGCACCGGGGACAGGGTGCAGCCCCAGCATTTT
CASSTGDRVQPQHF
>TRBJ1-5|-|-|14|TRBV11-2
TGTGCCAGCAGCTTCCAGGGCTACCGCCAGCCCCAGCATTTT
CASSFQGYRQPQHF
>TRBJ2-3|-|-|13|TRBV30
TGTGCCTGGGGCCTCCCACCGGAGCATACGCAGTATTTT
CAWGLPPEHTQYF
>TRBJ1-1|-|-|12|TRBV4-2
TGTGCCAGCAGCCATGAGGGCACTGAAGCTTTCTTT
CASSHEGTEAFF
>TRBJ1-2|-|few|12|TRBV6-2/TRBV6-3
TGTGCCAGCAGCTCGGACAGTTATGGCTACACCTTC
CASSSDSYGYTF
>TRBJ2-3|-|few|11|TRBV10-3
TGTGCCACGACTGGCACAGATACGCAGTATTTT
CATTGTDTQYF
>TRBJ2-4|TRBD1|-|15|TRBV25-1
TGTGCCAGCAGTGTAGCCAGGGGGTTGACAAACATTCAGTACTTC
CASSVARGLTNIQYF
>TRBJ2-3|-|-|14|TRBV30
TGTGCCTGGAGTCAAACTAAAGTCACAGATACGCAGTATTTT
CAWSQTKVTDTQYF
>TRBJ2-3|-|-|17|TRBV7-6
TGTGCCAGCAGCTCCGGGGGAAGGGAGGGGACACAGTGGACGCAGTATTTT
CASSSGGREGTQWTQYF
>TRBJ1-4|-|-|16|TRBV9
TGTGCCAGCAGCGTAGCTGATCAGGGCTTCCGTGAAAAACTGTTTTTT
CASSVADQGFREKLFF
>TRBJ2-7|TRBD2|-|16|TRBV7-6
TGTGCCAGCAGCTCGGCGGCGGGGGGGAGCGGTTACGAGCAGTACTTC
CASSSAAGGSGYEQYF
>TRBJ2-1|TRBD2|-|15|TRBV7-8
TGTGCCAGCAGCTTAGGGACTAGCGGGCTCAATGAGCAGTTCTTC
CASSLGTSGLNEQFF
>TRBJ2-7|-|-|13|TRBV28
TGTGCCAGCATCTCGAGGGTTTCCTACGAGCAGTACTTC
CASISRVSYEQYF
>TRBJ1-4|-|-|15|TRBV9
TGTGCCAGCAGCCCCAACACAGGGAATGGTGAAAAACTGTTTTTT
CASSPNTGNGEKLFF
>TRBJ2-3|-|once|15|TRBV7-3
TGTGCCAGCAGCCCGGAGCGCCCACCTGGGGATACGCAGTATTTT
CASSPERPPGDTQYF
>TRBJ2-7|TRBD1|-|14|TRBV29-1
TGCAGCGTTGACCCGGGACAGGACTTCGGTGAGCAGTACTTC
CSVDPGQDFGEQYF
>TRBJ2-2|TRBD2|-|16|TRBV29-1
TGCATCCCTATAGGAGGGGCTAGCGGGAGCTGCGGGGAGCTGTTTTTT
CIPIGGASGSCGELFF
>TRBJ2-7|-|-|16|TRBV7-2
TGTGCCAGCAGCCATGCTAGCGGAGGGGGGACCTACGAGCAGTACTTC
CASSHASGGGTYEQYF
>TRBJ1-5|-|-|18|TRBV15
TGTGCCACCAGCAGAGAATTTGCGGCCGGGAAGAGCAATCAGCCCCAGCATTTT
CATSREFAAGKSNQPQHF
>TRBJ2-4|-|-|16|TRBV6-2/TRBV6-3
TGTGCCAGCAGTTACTCTACAGGGCTCTCCCCCGGGACTCAGTACTTC
CASSYSTGLSPGTQYF
>TRBJ2-1|TRBD2|-|15|TRBV7-2
TGTGCCAGCAGCTTTACTAGCGGCCCGCGAGGTGAGCAGTTCTTC
CASSFTSGPRGEQFF
>TRBJ1-5|TRBD1|-|20|TRBV4-3
TGCGCCAGCAGCCAAGACGTTGGCAGGGGGCTTGGTGTGAGCAATCAGCCCCAGCATTTT
CASSQDVGRGLGVSNQPQHF
>TRBJ2-3|-|-|14|TRBV5-4
TGTGCCAGCAGCTTGCTCTCTGAGCCAGATACGCAGTATTTT
CASSLLSEPDTQYF
>TRBJ2-7|-|-|13|TRBV9
TGTGCCAGCAGCGTAACCCCCTTCGGGGAGCAGTACTTC
CASSVTPFGEQYF
>TRBJ2-3|-|-|12|TRBV12-3/TRBV12-4
TGTGCCAGCAGTTTCTCCTTAGATACGCAGTATTTT
CASSFSLDTQYF
>TRBJ2-3|TRBD2|-|18|TRBV3-1/TRBV3-2
TGTGCCAGCAGCCCCTTCTGGGGGGAGGGCACCAGCACAGATACGCAGTATTTT
CASSPFWGEGTSTDTQYF
>TRBJ2-7|TRBD2|-|15|TRBV10-3
TGTGCCATCAGAAGTACTAGCGGGAGGCATCCCGAGCAGTACTTC
CAIRSTSGRHPEQYF
>TRBJ2-1|TRBD2|-|18|TRBV7-2
TGTGCCAGCAGCTTAGTTCCTAGACTAGCGGGCACCTACAATGAGCAGTTCTTC
CASSLVPRLAGTYNEQFF
>TRBJ2-1|TRBD2|-|13|TRBV25-1
TGTGCCAGCAGGGCTAGCGGGAGTAATGAGCAGTTCTTC
CASRASGSNEQFF
>TRBJ2-5|TRBD2|-|16|TRBV29-1
TGCAGCGTTGAGGGACCACTAGCGGGAGGGCCCGAGACCCAGTACTTC
CSVEGPLAGGPETQYF
>TRBJ2-3|TRBD2|-|16|TRBV2
TGTGCCAGCAGTGAGGGACTAGCGAGAAGCGCAGATACGCAGTATTTT
CASSEGLARSADTQYF
>TRBJ1-1|TRBD1|-|15|TRBV7-2
TGTGCCAGCAGCTTTTCAGGGGGAGCGAACACTGAAGCTTTCTTT
CASSFSGGANTEAFF
>TRBJ1-5|-|once|15|TRBV24-1
TGTGCCACCAGATTACCCGCAGGGTTCGGATATCCCCAGCATTTT
CATRLPAGFGYPQHF
>TRBJ2-3|TRBD2|once|16|TRBV13
TGTGCCAGCAGCCTCATAGCGGGAGGGCCCGGGGATACGCAGTATTTT
CASSLIAGGPGDTQYF
>TRBJ2-5|TRBD1|few|14|TRBV11-2
TGTGCCAGCAGCTCGGGACAGGGGGCTGAGACCCAGTACTTC
CASSSGQGAETQYF
>TRBJ2-1|-|-|11|TRBV6-6
TGTGCCAGCAGTTACTTCGATGAGCAGTTCTTC
CASSYFDEQFF
>TRBJ1-2|-|few|16|TRBV19
TGTGCCAGTAGCCCGAACCCCCGGTGGCAGGGAGGTGGCTACACCTTC
CASSPNPRWQGGGYTF
>TRBJ1-1|TRBD1|-|14|TRBV6-5
TGTGCCAGCAGTTCCTCCGGGACAGGGAACGAAGCTTTCTTT
CASSSSGTGNEAFF
>TRBJ2-7|TRBD2|-|15|TRBV5-1
TGCGCCAGCAGCTTGGGTCTAGCGGGAGTGTACGAGCAGTACTTC
CASSLGLAGVYEQYF
>TRBJ2-2|TRBD1|-|14|TRBV7-2
TGTGCCAGCGTACTCAACAGGGGCACCGGGGAGCTGTTTTTT
CASVLNRGTGELFF